This record concerns one T cell receptor beta chain sequence. Its specificity is not known. The data originate from a study of T cell responses to AZD1222 COVID-19 vaccine. Study as a whole: Both about-4-week and about-12-week second-dose recipients were combined.

Germline CDR1 and CDR2: SNHLY and FYNNEI. CDR3 length: 15 amino acids. Trimming took 4 bases from V and 2 from J, leaving 12 bases between them. Study-wide results and limits: Spike-specific TCR breadth and depth rose after two AZD1222 doses. In a largely white British group with more females than males, clonal diversity was possibly underestimated. CD4 TCRs linked to vaccination spanned spike, dominating at 160-218 and 743-854.

Method: immunoSEQ multiplex PCR; TCRdb's copy keeps in-frame clones and lacks some. The sample has approximately 120,000 clones; approximately 90% are singletons. The sequence was collected from an adult in good health. This chain connects TRBV2 to TRBJ1-5; D is ambiguous. The sample consisted of peripheral blood, taken on day 0 of AZD1222 vaccination. The DNA of the CDR3 is TGTGCCAGCAGTGCTTTCACCGGTGGCAATCAGCCCCAGCATTTT. It yields the protein CASSAFTGGNQPQHF.